These 3 T cell receptor beta chains were all obtained from the same sample, sequenced in a study of T-cell memory formation after mild COVID-19. TCRdb reprocessed the 5' RACE reads with MiXCR, giving one entry per CDR3 protein. The data show more than 350,000 distinct CDR3 sequences, with roughly 15% seen just once and under 25% held by the top ten. Specimen: PBMCs or a T cell subset sorted from them (not recorded which). The origin of the receptors is a man aged 18 to 29 who had mild COVID-19 (a few samples of this study predate the infection). Cell type and time point are not known.

In this sample, this clonotype turned up a few times. The chain links TRBV6-5 to TRBJ2-1, with a possible D match to TRBD1 (7 bases). Trimming took off 10 bases at V and 5 bases at J, with 21 bases between the two ends. Germline CDR1 reads MNHEY; CDR2 reads SVGAGI. This CDR3 comprises 15 residues. CDR3 protein: CATSRGLAPDNEQFF. DNA for the CDR3: TGTGCCACCTCAAGGGGGCTAGCGCCCGACAATGAGCAGTTCTTC.

The sample holds a few counts of this clonotype. V is TRBV7-3 and J is TRBJ2-2, with D perhaps matching TRBD1 (5 bases). Germline V gene data show CDR1 as SGHTA and CDR2 as FQGTGA. The V gene lost 3 bases and the J gene lost 7 bases, with 6 bases spanning the gap. The CDR3 is 12 amino acids. The CDR3 protein is CASSLGHGELFF. CDR3 in DNA: TGTGCCAGCAGCTTGGGGCACGGGGAGCTGTTTTTT.

This clonotype was counted ten times or more. The rearrangement joins TRBV12-3 or TRBV12-4 to TRBJ2-3; 10 bases are a match to TRBD2. With 2 bases clipped from V and 5 bases from J, the junction kept 4 bases outside the gene matches. The CDR3 is made up of 15 amino acids. Here the CDR3 reads CASSLSGGAVDTQYF. The CDR3 DNA sequence: TGTGCCAGCAGTTTAAGCGGGGGGGCTGTAGATACGCAGTATTTT.